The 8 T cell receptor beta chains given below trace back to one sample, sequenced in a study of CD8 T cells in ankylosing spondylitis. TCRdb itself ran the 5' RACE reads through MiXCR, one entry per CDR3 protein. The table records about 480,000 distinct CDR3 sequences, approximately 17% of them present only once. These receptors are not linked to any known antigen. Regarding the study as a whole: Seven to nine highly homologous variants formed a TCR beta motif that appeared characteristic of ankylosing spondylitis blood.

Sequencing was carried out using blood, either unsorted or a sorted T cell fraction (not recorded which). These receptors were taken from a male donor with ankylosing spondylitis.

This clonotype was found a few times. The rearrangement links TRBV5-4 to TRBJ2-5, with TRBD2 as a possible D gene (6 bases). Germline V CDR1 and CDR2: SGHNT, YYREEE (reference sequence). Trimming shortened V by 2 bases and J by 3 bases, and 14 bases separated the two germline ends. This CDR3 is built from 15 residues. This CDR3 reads CASSFPGTVKETQYF. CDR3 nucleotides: TGTGCCAGCAGCTTCCCCGGGACTGTGAAAGAGACCCAGTACTTC.

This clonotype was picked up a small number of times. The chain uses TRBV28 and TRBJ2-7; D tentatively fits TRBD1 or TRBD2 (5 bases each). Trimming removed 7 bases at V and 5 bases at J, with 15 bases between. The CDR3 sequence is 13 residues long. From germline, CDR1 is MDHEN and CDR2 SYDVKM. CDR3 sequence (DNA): TGTGCCAGCACCACTATCCGGGGCCACGAGCAGTACTTC. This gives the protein CASTTIRGHEQYF. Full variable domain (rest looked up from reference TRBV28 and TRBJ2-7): DVKVTQSSRYLVKRTGEKVFLECVQDMDHENMFWYRQDPGLGLRLIYFSYDVKMKEKGDIPEGYSVSREKKERFSLILESASTNQTSMYLCASTTIRGHEQYFGPGTRLTVT.

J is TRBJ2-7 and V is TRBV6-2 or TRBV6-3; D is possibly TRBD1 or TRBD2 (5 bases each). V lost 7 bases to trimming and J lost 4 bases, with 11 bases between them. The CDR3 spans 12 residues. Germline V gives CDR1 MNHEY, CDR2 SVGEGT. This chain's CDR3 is CASNRGEYEQYF. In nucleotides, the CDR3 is TGTGCCAGCAATCGGGGCGAATACGAGCAGTACTTC.

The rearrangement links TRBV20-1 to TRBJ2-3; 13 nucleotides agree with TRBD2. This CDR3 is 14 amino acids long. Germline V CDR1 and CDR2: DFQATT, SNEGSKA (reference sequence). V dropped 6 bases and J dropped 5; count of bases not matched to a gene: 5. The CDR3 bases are TGCAGTGCCAAGACTAGCGGGAGGCAAGATACGCAGTATTTT. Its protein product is CSAKTSGRQDTQYF.

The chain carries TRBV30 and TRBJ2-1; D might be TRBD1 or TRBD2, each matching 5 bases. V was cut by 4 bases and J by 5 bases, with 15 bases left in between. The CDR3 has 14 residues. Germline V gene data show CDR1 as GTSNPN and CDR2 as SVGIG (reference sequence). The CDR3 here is CAWKPGPAHNEQFF. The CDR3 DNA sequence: TGTGCCTGGAAACCGGGACCAGCCCACAATGAGCAGTTCTTC.

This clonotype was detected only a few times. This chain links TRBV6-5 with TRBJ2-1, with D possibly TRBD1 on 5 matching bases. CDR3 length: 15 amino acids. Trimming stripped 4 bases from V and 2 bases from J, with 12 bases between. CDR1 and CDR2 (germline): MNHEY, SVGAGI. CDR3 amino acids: CASSSDTSAYNEQFF. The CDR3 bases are TGTGCCAGCAGTTCGGACACTTCAGCCTACAATGAGCAGTTCTTC.

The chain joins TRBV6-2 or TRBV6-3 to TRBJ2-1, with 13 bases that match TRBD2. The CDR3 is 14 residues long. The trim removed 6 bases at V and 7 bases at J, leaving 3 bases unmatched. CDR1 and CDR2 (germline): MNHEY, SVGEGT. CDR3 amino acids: CASRGLAGRNEQFF. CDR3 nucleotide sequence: TGTGCCAGCAGGGGACTAGCGGGACGTAATGAGCAGTTCTTC.

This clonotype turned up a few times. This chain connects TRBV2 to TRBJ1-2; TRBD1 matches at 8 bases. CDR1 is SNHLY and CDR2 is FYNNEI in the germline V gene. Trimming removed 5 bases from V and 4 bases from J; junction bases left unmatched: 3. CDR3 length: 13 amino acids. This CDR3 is CASSSRGLYGYTF. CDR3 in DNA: TGTGCCAGCAGTAGCAGGGGGCTCTATGGCTACACCTTC.